This T cell receptor (beta chain) was identified in a study of a mutant IDH1 vaccine in newly diagnosed glioma. Study in general: Among treated patients, 62.5% were male and roughly 40% female, and mean age was 40.4 years. Before enrollment, the patients had been treated with radiotherapy alone, temozolomide alone, or both together. Most of them had received both. Broader study findings: Any relationship between pseudoprogression and changes in top peripheral T cell clonotypes seemed absent.

Documented time point: baseline, week 1 (first vaccination visit). Stated treatment: pre-vaccination baseline after standard-of-care therapy. The CDR3 loop spans 14 amino acids. Trimming cost V 5 bases and J 13 bases, with 18 bases left between them. Germline V gene lookup returns CDR1 SEHNR and CDR2 FQNEAQ (reference sequence). As for this clone: As yet, its antigen is unknown.

The repertoire was sequenced with immunoSEQ multiplex PCR; TCRdb's copy has only in-frame clones and lacks some. Counted here are about 67,000 clones, around 88% occurring once; the ten biggest clones make up roughly 4.4%. The sequence was collected from a woman aged 18 to 35 with glioma. Some clones in this sample may be carry-over from other donors' samples. J is TRBJ1-6 and V is TRBV7-9; D not resolved. The sequenced sample was peripheral blood mononuclear cells (PBMCs), obtained from a glioma patient treated with radiotherapy, temozolomide or both. CDR3 sequence: CASSPGNAGRPLHF. In nucleotides, the CDR3 is TGTGCCAGCAGCCCGGGCAACGCTGGGCGGCCCCTCCACTTT.